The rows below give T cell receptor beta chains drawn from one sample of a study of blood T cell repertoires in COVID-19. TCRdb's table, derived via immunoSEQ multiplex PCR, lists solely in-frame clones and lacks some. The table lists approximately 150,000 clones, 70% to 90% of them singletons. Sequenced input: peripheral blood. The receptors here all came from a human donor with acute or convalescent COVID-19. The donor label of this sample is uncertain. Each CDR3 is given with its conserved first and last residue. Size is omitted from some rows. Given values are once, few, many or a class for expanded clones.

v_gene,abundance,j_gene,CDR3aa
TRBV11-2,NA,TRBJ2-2,CASKDSGTAETGELFF
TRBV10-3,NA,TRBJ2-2,CAISVQHPGELFF
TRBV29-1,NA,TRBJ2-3,CSVEAVAGAPPDTQYF
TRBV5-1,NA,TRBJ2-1,CASSSISGGANEQFF
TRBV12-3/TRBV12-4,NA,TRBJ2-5,CASSSGGETQYF
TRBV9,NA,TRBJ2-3,CASSADALAVPFNTQYF
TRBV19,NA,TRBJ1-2,CASSIGHNNYGYTF
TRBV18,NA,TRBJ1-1,CASSPPGTGSEAFF
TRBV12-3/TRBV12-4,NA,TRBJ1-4,CASSLALEGKLFF
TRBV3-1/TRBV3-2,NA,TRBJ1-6,CASSIRQAGNNSPLHF
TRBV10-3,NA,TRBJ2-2,CASKTGTSGSENTGELFF
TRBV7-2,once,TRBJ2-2,CASSLNSGNTGELFF
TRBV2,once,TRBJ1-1,CASSEQGAGFEAFF
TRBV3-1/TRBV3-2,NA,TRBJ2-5,CASSQEAGGRGETQYF